The 25 T cell receptor beta chains in this list originate from one sample, sequenced in a study of cytomegalovirus exposure and HLA in healthy donors (TCRdb year 2017). The protocol used for the library was the immunoSEQ multiplex PCR assay. This is the immuneACCESS table as TCRdb keeps it, with only in-frame sequences that have V and J called. A part of the clones is gone; compared with another copy, unresolved V genes explain less than half, and the rest is unexplained. Here the sample has approximately 98,000 clones; 95% occur a single time. In total, the top ten clones hold 0.67% of the sample. The sample was PBMCs. The receptors derive from a woman younger than 30 in good health and CMV-seronegative.

This chain uses TRBV7-2 with TRBJ2-5; the match to TRBD1 covers 8 bases. This CDR3 has 15 residues. Germline CDR1 SGHTA, CDR2 FQGNSA. With V trimmed by 5 bases and J by 4 bases, 9 bases remained unmatched. CDR3 nucleotides: TGTGCCAGCAGCCCTAGGACAGGGAGGAGAGAGACCCAGTACTTC. Translating it yields CASSPRTGRRETQYF.

The chain couples TRBV28 to TRBJ1-2; D call uncertain. The CDR3 is made up of 15 amino acids. Germline CDR1 reads MDHEN; CDR2 reads SYDVKM. The germline V and J ends were trimmed by 5 bases and 0 bases, with 13 bases remaining between them. CDR3 sequence reads: CASSIPPGTNYGYTF. The CDR3 DNA follows: TGTGCCAGCAGTATTCCCCCCGGGACTAACTATGGCTACACCTTC.

The chain joins TRBV5-6 to TRBJ2-1, with TRBD2 as a possible D gene (7 bases). The ends were cut back, 5 bases at V and 8 bases at J, with 14 bases in the middle. Germline assignment: CDR1 SGHDT and CDR2 YYEEEE. The CDR3 runs to 13 residues. The chain's CDR3 is CASRRRGGHEQFF. For the CDR3, the DNA is TGTGCCAGCAGGCGGAGGGGGGGCCATGAGCAGTTCTTC.

The J gene is TRBJ1-6, the V gene TRBV6-5; D is unresolved. The CDR3 runs to 16 residues. Trimming cost V 0 bases and J 0 bases, with 6 bases left between them. Germline assignment: CDR1 MNHEY and CDR2 SVGAGI. The CDR3 protein is CASSYSWSSYNSPLHF. The CDR3 coding sequence is TGTGCCAGCAGTTACTCTTGGAGCTCCTATAATTCACCCCTCCACTTT.

The genes are TRBV7-2 and TRBJ2-3, with 8 positions matching TRBD2. There are 19 residues in the CDR3. Losses at the gene ends were 1 base for V and 1 base for J; bases not matched to a gene: 13. CDR1 is SGHTA, CDR2 FQGNSA, per germline. The CDR3 reads CASSLGLAGPRVGTDTQYF. CDR3 bases: TGTGCCAGCAGCTTAGGGCTAGCGGGCCCACGGGTTGGCACAGATACGCAGTATTTT.

The chain has TRBV5-6 and TRBJ1-5; D is unclear. Germline V gene lookup returns CDR1 SGHDT and CDR2 YYEEEE. CDR3 length equals 14 residues. Trimming shortened V by 0 bases and J by 0 bases, and 4 bases separated the two germline ends. CDR3 sequence reads: CASSLDGSNQPQHF. DNA of the CDR3: TGTGCCAGCAGCTTGGACGGTAGCAATCAGCCCCAGCATTTT.

The rearrangement links TRBV2 to TRBJ1-2, with D possibly matching TRBD1 (5 bases). Trimming left V 9 bases short and J 3 bases short, with 11 bases between. The CDR3 is 12 amino acids. Germline V gives CDR1 SNHLY, CDR2 FYNNEI. In DNA, the CDR3 is TGTGCCAGACAGGTAGGTGACTATGGCTACACCTTC. This translates into CARQVGDYGYTF.

The CDR3: CAISVNRVSNSPLHF. In DNA, the CDR3 is TGTGCCATCAGTGTAAACAGGGTTTCTAATTCACCCCTCCACTTT. The chain combines TRBV10-3 with TRBJ1-6; the D gene is possibly TRBD1 (6 bases). Trimming took off 4 bases at V and 6 bases at J, with 13 bases between the two ends. The CDR3 runs to 15 residues. The V gene's germline CDR1 is ENHRY and CDR2 SYGVKD.

The chain couples TRBV27 to TRBJ2-1, with a tentative D call TRBD1 (6 bases). The length of the CDR3 is 16 residues. CDR1 is MNHEY and CDR2 is SMNVEV in the germline V gene (reference sequence). The V gene lost 8 bases and the J gene lost 0 bases, with 17 bases spanning the gap. The CDR3 coding sequence is TGTGCCAGCCATAGGGCTGGGACACTCTCCTACAATGAGCAGTTCTTC. Protein sequence: CASHRAGTLSYNEQFF.

The chain couples TRBV27 to TRBJ2-2, with D hard to call. CDR1 MNHEY and CDR2 SMNVEV come from the germline V gene (reference sequence). V was pared by 5 bases and J by 6 bases, with 13 bases between. The length of the CDR3 is 14 residues. CDR3 loop: CASSPPRVAGELFF. Here the CDR3 DNA reads TGTGCCAGCAGTCCCCCTCGCGTGGCCGGGGAGCTGTTTTTT.

This chain joins TRBV10-3 and TRBJ2-3; 11 nucleotides align to TRBD2. V shed 6 bases, J shed 4 bases, and the junction held 3 bases outside the gene matches. The V gene's germline CDR1 is ENHRY and CDR2 SYGVKD. The length of the CDR3 is 14 residues. Here the CDR3 reads CAIRTSGESDTQYF. The CDR3 coding sequence is TGTGCCATCAGGACTAGCGGGGAGTCAGATACGCAGTATTTT.

The chain is built from TRBV5-1 and TRBJ1-6; D uncertain. The CDR3 length is 15 residues. Germline-derived CDR1 and CDR2 are SGHRS and YFSETQ. Trimming stripped 0 bases from V and 3 bases from J, with 7 bases between. In nucleotides, the CDR3 is TGCGCCAGCAGCTTGGCTAGAAACTATAATTCACCCCTCCACTTT. Residues: CASSLARNYNSPLHF.

The genes are TRBV28 and TRBJ1-1; TRBD1 aligns across 8 bases. The germline V gene encodes CDR1 MDHEN and CDR2 SYDVKM. The CDR3 is made up of 15 amino acids. V shed 3 bases and J 0 bases; nucleotides not matched to a gene: 3. CDR3 coding DNA: TGTGCCAGCAGTTTCAGGGGGCGGATGAACACTGAAGCTTTCTTT. The encoded protein is CASSFRGRMNTEAFF.

This rearrangement joins TRBV6-4 to TRBJ2-5, with TRBD2 matching over 12 bases. CDR1 is MRHNA, CDR2 SNTAGT, per germline. Germline trimming cut 7 bases from V and 4 bases from J; bases unmatched to any gene: 10. The CDR3 covers 16 residues. CDR3 coding DNA: TGTGCCAGCAATGATTTGACTAGCGGGGGTGGAGAGACCCAGTACTTC. Amino acids: CASNDLTSGGGETQYF.

This clone was counted once. The chain uses TRBV4-1 and TRBJ1-5, with 8 bases that match TRBD1. The CDR3 extends over 16 amino acids. The V gene's germline CDR1 is MGHRA and CDR2 YSYEKL. Trimming cost V 4 bases and J 3 bases; bases outside gene matches: 8. The CDR3 nucleotides are TGCGCCAGCAGCCCACAGGGGGGGTTTGTCAATCAGCCCCAGCATTTT. Translating gives CASSPQGGFVNQPQHF.

This clone was seen only a few times. The gene calls are TRBV2 and TRBJ2-1, with 14 bases matching TRBD2. In germline, CDR1 is SNHLY, CDR2 FYNNEI. Germline trimming cut 6 bases from V and 6 bases from J; bases unmatched to any gene: 16. CDR3 length: 19 residues. CDR3 residues: CASRGLAGGTQKPGNEQFF. The CDR3 coding sequence is TGTGCCAGCAGAGGACTAGCGGGGGGCACCCAAAAACCGGGCAATGAGCAGTTCTTC. The full variable domain, its missing parts supplied by reference TRBV2 and TRBJ2-1, is EPEVTQTPSHQVTQMGQEVILRCVPISNHLYFYWYRQILGQKVEFLVSFYNNEISEKSEIFDDQFSVERPDGSNFTLKIRSTKLEDSAMYFCASRGLAGGTQKPGNEQFFGPGTRLTVL.

V gene TRBV6-4 combines with J gene TRBJ1-5; 9 nucleotides line up with TRBD1. From germline, CDR1 is MRHNA and CDR2 SNTAGT. The CDR3 totals 14 residues. V lost 6 bases, J lost 9 bases, and 9 bases stayed unmatched. This CDR3 reads CASSQTGGSGPQHF. The CDR3 coding sequence is TGTGCCAGCAGCCAGACAGGGGGGTCGGGGCCCCAGCATTTT.

The chain combines TRBV6-5 with TRBJ2-7; TRBD2 matches 7 bases. The CDR3 length is 15 residues. V lost 6 bases, J lost 0 bases, and 8 bases stayed unmatched. Germline V lookup: CDR1 MNHEY, CDR2 SVGAGI. This CDR3 is CASSHRGGSSYEQYF. In DNA, the CDR3 is TGTGCCAGCAGCCACCGCGGCGGGAGCTCCTACGAGCAGTACTTC.

The genes are TRBV5-1 and TRBJ2-1; 13 nucleotides align to TRBD2. Germline V gene sequence: CDR1 SGHRS, CDR2 YFSETQ. The CDR3 covers 19 residues. V lost 4 bases and J lost 0; bases outside the gene matches: 10. In nucleotides, the CDR3 is TGCGCCAGCAGCGCCTGGGAACTAGCGGGGGGGAGCTCCTACAATGAGCAGTTCTTC. This gives the protein CASSAWELAGGSSYNEQFF.

The chain joins TRBV5-6 to TRBJ1-2; TRBD1 is a possible D gene (5 bases). V shed 2 bases and J shed 8 bases, with 16 bases lying between them. CDR1 and CDR2 (germline): SGHDT, YYEEEE. The CDR3 sequence is 14 residues long. For the CDR3, the DNA is TGTGCCAGCAGCTTTCCGGGGGGTCCTGGCGGCTACACCTTC. This gives the protein CASSFPGGPGGYTF.

The chain employs TRBV6-5 and TRBJ1-1, with TRBD1 matching 8 bases. The germline gives CDR1 MNHEY, CDR2 SVGAGI. CDR3 length: 12 amino acids. Trimming took 7 bases from V and 3 from J; bases not matched to a gene: 1. CDR3 sequence (DNA): TGTGCCAGCAAGACAGGGGACACTGAAGCTTTCTTT. Its translation: CASKTGDTEAFF.

This rearrangement joins TRBV19 to TRBJ1-6, with 8 bases lining up with TRBD1. CDR1 LNHDA and CDR2 SQIVND come from the germline V gene (reference sequence). This CDR3 comprises 13 residues. CDR3 sequence reads: CASGQGDNSPLHF. The CDR3 DNA sequence: TGTGCTTCAGGACAGGGAGATAATTCACCCCTCCACTTT. Using reference TRBV19 and TRBJ1-6 for the parts outside the CDR3, the full variable domain is DGGITQSPKYLFRKEGQNVTLSCEQNLNHDAMYWYRQDPGQGLRLIYYSQIVNDFQKGDIAEGYSVSREKKESFPLTVTSAQKNPTAFYLCASGQGDNSPLHFGNGTRLTVT.

J is TRBJ1-1 and V is TRBV10-3, with 10 bases fitting TRBD1. V gave up 5 bases and J gave up 6 bases; unmatched junction bases: 21. The germline gives CDR1 ENHRY, CDR2 SYGVKD. The CDR3 consists of 19 residues. The CDR3 nucleotides read TGTGCCATCAGTTCGCCCGGGACAGGGGTCGGCGTCAGACACCCTGAAGCTTTCTTT. Translating gives CAISSPGTGVGVRHPEAFF.

V usage is TRBV28 and J usage is TRBJ2-7; D unresolved. Trimming cost V 6 bases and J 2 bases, with 2 bases left between them. The CDR3 runs to 10 residues. CDR1 MDHEN and CDR2 SYDVKM come from the germline V gene. CDR3 residues: CASSTYEQYF. The DNA for the CDR3 is TGTGCCAGCAGCACCTACGAGCAGTACTTC. The variable domain in full, completed from reference TRBV28 and TRBJ2-7, reads DVKVTQSSRYLVKRTGEKVFLECVQDMDHENMFWYRQDPGLGLRLIYFSYDVKMKEKGDIPEGYSVSREKKERFSLILESASTNQTSMYLCASSTYEQYFGPGTRLTVT.

The chain uses TRBV6-6 and TRBJ1-1, with 10 bases matching TRBD1. CDR3 length: 15 amino acids. Germline V gene data show CDR1 as MNHNY and CDR2 as SVGAGI (reference sequence). With 5 bases clipped from V and 1 base from J, the junction kept 4 bases outside the gene matches. CDR3 loop: CASSGTGAKNTEAFF. The CDR3 DNA is TGTGCCAGCAGTGGGACAGGGGCTAAGAACACTGAAGCTTTCTTT.